The present entry profiles one T cell receptor beta chain with its context. Its antigen is unidentified. When replicate PCRs were run on sorted subsets, they used about 220 ng DNA, tens of thousands of T cell genomes. Original handling: Junction-only sequences without quality scores were provided by ImmunoSEQ, so filtering was different. Produced via immunoSEQ multiplex PCR; TCRdb's table is partial and in-frame only. V and J calls plus clone size are reproduced from that table; the DNA served to infer D and trimming. The data contain some 2 million clones, around 96% of them singletons. It was CD45RO-negative cells, positively selected for CCR7, that made up naive CD8 cells, with terminally differentiated effector memory CD45RA+ cells excluded. Only Caucasian adults living in Nashville, Tennessee served as donors. Germline V lookup: CDR1 SEHNR, CDR2 FQNEAQ (reference sequence). The trim removed 3 bases at V and 2 bases at J, leaving 4 bases unmatched. The CDR3 is 14 residues long.

The entry originates in a study of shared clonotypes between healthy human individuals. Whole-study results and caveats: With a handful of donors compared, around 5.4% of naive CD4 clonotypes were shared.

This clonotype was sampled from a man in his late teens or twenties in good health. The chain combines TRBV7-9 with TRBJ2-7, with 7 bases aligning to TRBD1. The sequencing input was naive CD8+ T cells sorted from blood. CDR3 sequence (DNA): TGTGCCAGCAGCTTGGGACAGACCCCCTACGAGCAGTACTTC. This translates into CASSLGQTPYEQYF.